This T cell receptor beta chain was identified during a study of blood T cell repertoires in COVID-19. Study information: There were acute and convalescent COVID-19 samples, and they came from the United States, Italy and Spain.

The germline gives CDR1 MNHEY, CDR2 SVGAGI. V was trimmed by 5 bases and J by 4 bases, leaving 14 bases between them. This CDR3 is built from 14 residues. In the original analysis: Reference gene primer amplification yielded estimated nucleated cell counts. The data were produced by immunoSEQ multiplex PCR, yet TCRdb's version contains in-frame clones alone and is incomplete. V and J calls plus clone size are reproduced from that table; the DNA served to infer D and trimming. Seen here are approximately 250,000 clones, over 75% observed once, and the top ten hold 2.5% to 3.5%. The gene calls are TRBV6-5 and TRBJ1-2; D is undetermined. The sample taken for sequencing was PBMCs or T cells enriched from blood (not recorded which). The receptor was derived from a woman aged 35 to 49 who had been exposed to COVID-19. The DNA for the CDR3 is TGTGCCAGCAGTCAACTCAGACTGGGCTATGGCTACACCTTC. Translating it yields CASSQLRLGYGYTF.